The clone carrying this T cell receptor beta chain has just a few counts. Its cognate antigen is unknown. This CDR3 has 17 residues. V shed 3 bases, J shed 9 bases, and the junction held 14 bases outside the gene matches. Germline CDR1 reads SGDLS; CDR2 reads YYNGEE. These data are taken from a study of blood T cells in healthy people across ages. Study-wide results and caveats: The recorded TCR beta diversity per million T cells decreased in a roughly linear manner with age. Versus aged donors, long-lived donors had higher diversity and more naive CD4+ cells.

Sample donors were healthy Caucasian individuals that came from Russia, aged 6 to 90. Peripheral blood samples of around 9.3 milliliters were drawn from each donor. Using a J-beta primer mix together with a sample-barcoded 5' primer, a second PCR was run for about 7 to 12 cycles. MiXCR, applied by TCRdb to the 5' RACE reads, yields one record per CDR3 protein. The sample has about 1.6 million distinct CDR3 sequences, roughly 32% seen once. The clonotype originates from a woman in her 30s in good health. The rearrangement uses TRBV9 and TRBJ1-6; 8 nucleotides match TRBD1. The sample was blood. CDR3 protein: CASSANRTGLRSSPLHF. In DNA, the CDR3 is TGTGCCAGCAGCGCTAACCGGACAGGGCTGAGGAGTTCACCCCTCCACTTT.